This T cell receptor beta chain was observed in a study of vaccination effects on CD4 cells after COVID-19. Per the germline V gene, CDR1 is SGHRS and CDR2 is YFSETQ. Trimming left V 1 base short and J 0 bases short, with 5 bases between. CDR3 length: 15 amino acids. Regarding the study as a whole: Long after vaccination, the clones induced by infection and by vaccine shrank markedly in size.

The ViraFEST assay expanded antigen-specific CD4+ T cells with viral peptide pools before sequencing. Following culture for roughly 10 days, CD4+ T cells were isolated. Prior SARS-CoV-2 infection was absent in the vaccine recipients, as shown by negative nucleocapsid antibodies. Wells containing two million PBMC each were cultured with roughly 10 IU/ml IL-2 and around 10 ug/ml peptides. At days 3 and 7, half of the medium was exchanged for IL-2 medium. Only a few counts were recorded for this clone. Its antigen is not known. Some clones are missing from TCRdb's copy, which holds only in-frame ones; the method was immunoSEQ multiplex PCR. The sample has roughly 50,000 clones; 75% to 90% are singletons.

The receptor was derived from a human donor who received a COVID-19 vaccine. The chain is built from TRBV5-1 and TRBJ2-6; D is unresolved. The material was CD4+ T cells from PBMCs cultured with HCoV-229E spike peptides, obtained before COVID-19 vaccination. In nucleotides, the CDR3 is TGCGCCAGCAGCTTGCGTGTCTCTGGGGCCAACGTCCTGACTTTC. It specifies CASSLRVSGANVLTF.